This TCR beta chain was profiled in a study of OX40 agonist ivuxolimab in advanced cancers. Study-level information: Ivuxolimab, which is an agonistic anti-OX40 (CD134) antibody, was administered to the patients. Study findings and constraints: Fewer expanded clones were found on average in CD4+ than in CD8+ T cells. No antigen was identified for the clonally expanded peripheral T cells.

TCRdb's table, derived via immunoSEQ multiplex PCR, lists solely in-frame clones and lacks some. The sample shows 13,000 to 15,000 clones, less than 90% of them seen only once. This CDR3 contains 17 residues. In germline, CDR1 is SEHNR, CDR2 FQNEAQ (reference sequence). V lost 1 base and J 5 bases, leaving 15 bases between the germline ends. As for this clone: Its antigen is not identified.

V usage is TRBV7-9 and J usage is TRBJ1-6, with TRBD1 as a possible D gene (5 bases). The source material was CD4+ or CD8+ T cells sorted from blood, sampled in a trial of the OX40 agonist ivuxolimab. This TCR was sampled from an adult with an advanced solid tumor such as melanoma, head and neck, liver or kidney cancer. CDR3 loop: CASSLVRGGVNNSPLHF. The DNA for the CDR3 is TGTGCCAGCAGCTTAGTCCGTGGGGGGGTTAATAATTCACCCCTCCACTTT. The full variable domain, completed using reference TRBV7-9 and TRBJ1-6, is DTGVSQNPRHKITKRGQNVTFRCDPISEHNRLYWYRQTLGQGPEFLTYFQNEAQLEKSRLLSDRFSAERPKGSFSTLEIQRTEQGDSAMYLCASSLVRGGVNNSPLHFGNGTRLTVT.